This T cell receptor beta chain was profiled in a study of cytomegalovirus exposure and HLA in healthy donors. Amplification used 60 Vbeta primers and 13 Jbeta primers. Some clones are missing from TCRdb's copy, which holds only in-frame ones; the method was immunoSEQ multiplex PCR. The sample features some 150,000 clones, with around 2.4% in its top ten. Trimming stripped 4 bases from V and 4 bases from J, with 11 bases between. The CDR3 is made up of 13 amino acids. Germline values: CDR1 SGHRS, CDR2 YFSETQ. The sequenced sample was PBMCs. The clonotype was recovered from a woman younger than 35 in good health and CMV-seronegative. V gene TRBV5-1 combines with J gene TRBJ2-5, with a possible D match to TRBD1 (6 bases). CDR3: CASSLQTGETQYF. The CDR3 DNA follows: TGCGCCAGCAGCCTCCAGACAGGAGAGACCCAGTACTTC.